This T cell receptor beta chain was retrieved from a study of T cell repertoires in cytomegalovirus infection. As for the study in general: The public TCR beta signatures pointed to both CMV infection and matching HLA type.

One entry per CDR3 protein, called by TCRdb with MiXCR from the reads. In the table there are about 200,000 distinct CDR3 sequences, 8.5% to 10% of which are singletons. Study-wide points: The ex vivo response was dominated by HLA-C-restricted CMV-specific TCR beta clonotypes. Identification of carriers of CMV plus the relevant HLA was performed using cumulative public TCR beta family frequency.

With regard to this clonotype: The antigen is not known.

The V end was cut by 0 bases, the J end by 1 base, with 10 bases between. This CDR3 is 16 amino acids long. The germline gives CDR1 SGHNT, CDR2 YYREEE (reference sequence). Sequencing was done on a sample of PBMCs. The chain uses TRBV5-4 and TRBJ2-2; D not certain. The sequence derives from a human donor in good health (CMV status not recorded). Some clones in this sample may be carry-over from other donors' samples. As DNA, the CDR3 is TGTGCCAGCAGCTTGGATCGGTCTGGGAACACCGGGGAGCTGTTTTTT. Amino acids: CASSLDRSGNTGELFF.